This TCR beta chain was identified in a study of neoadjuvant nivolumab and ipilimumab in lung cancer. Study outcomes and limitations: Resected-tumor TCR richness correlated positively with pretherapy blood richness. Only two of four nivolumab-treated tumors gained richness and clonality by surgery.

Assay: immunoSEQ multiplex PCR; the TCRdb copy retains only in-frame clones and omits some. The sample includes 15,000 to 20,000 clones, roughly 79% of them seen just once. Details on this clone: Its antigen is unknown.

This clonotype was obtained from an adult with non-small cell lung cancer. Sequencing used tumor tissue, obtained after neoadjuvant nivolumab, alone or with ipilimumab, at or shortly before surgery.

The chain's CDR3 is CASSTRRTGELFF. CDR3 nucleotide sequence: TGTGCCAGCAGCACCAGGAGGACCGGGGAGCTGTTTTTT. The chain uses TRBV5-6 and TRBJ2-2; maybe TRBD2 (5 bases). The length of the CDR3 is 13 residues. With 4 bases removed from V and 5 bases from J, the gap between germline ends came to 9 bases. CDR1 SGHDT and CDR2 YYEEEE come from the germline V gene.